The rows below give T cell receptor beta chains drawn from one sample of a study of PD-1 blockade in classical Hodgkin lymphoma. The assay was immunoSEQ multiplex PCR, and TCRdb's table has in-frame clones only and misses some. This sample has 15,000 to 20,000 clones, with around 90% found just once. Material: peripheral blood mononuclear cells (PBMCs). These TCRs come from a human donor with classical Hodgkin lymphoma. CDR3s include the opening cysteine and the closing phenylalanine or tryptophan. The order of the fields is CDR3 protein, clone size, D gene, J gene, V gene. A D gene is named only where the DNA matches it firmly. Not every row has a clone size; where given, it reads once, few, many or a size class.

CASRGTGDYEQYF NA TRBD1 TRBJ2-7 TRBV6-5
CASSLARLGKQETQYF NA NA TRBJ2-5 TRBV7-8
CASSPTGVGVYTEAFF NA TRBD1 TRBJ1-1 TRBV7-8
CASSSSSTDTQYF NA NA TRBJ2-3 TRBV5-4
CASSHRDRNYEQYF NA NA TRBJ2-7 TRBV7-9
CASRLAGGNTGELFF NA TRBD2 TRBJ2-2 TRBV5-8
CASTPAAGYEQFF NA NA TRBJ2-1 TRBV27
CASSETGRVGTIYF NA NA TRBJ1-3 TRBV6-1
CASRGTGYYEQYF NA TRBD1 TRBJ2-7 TRBV19
CASSEYLSYEQYF NA NA TRBJ2-7 TRBV25-1
CASSVARRGEQFF NA NA TRBJ2-1 TRBV9
CAWNAPGGNQPQHF NA NA TRBJ1-5 TRBV30
CSVDLGTDTQYF NA NA TRBJ2-3 TRBV29-1
CASSGRDRDNYGYTF NA TRBD1 TRBJ1-2 TRBV5-4
CASGKGTSGRVDTQYF NA TRBD2 TRBJ2-3 TRBV2
CASSNPGQGLEQFF NA TRBD1 TRBJ2-1 TRBV19
CASSPLGLAGDPGRTGELFF NA TRBD2 TRBJ2-2 TRBV18
CASSQEASSYNEQFF NA NA TRBJ2-1 TRBV7-2
CASSPDQNTEAFF NA NA TRBJ1-1 TRBV18
CASSEGVGGYGYTF NA NA TRBJ1-2 TRBV25-1
CASRLTGFQETQYF NA NA TRBJ2-5 TRBV28
CASSPGYLNEQFF NA NA TRBJ2-1 TRBV7-3
CASSQIPGQGHSPLHF NA TRBD1 TRBJ1-6 TRBV4-1
CAWSRTREAFF NA NA TRBJ1-1 TRBV30
CASNPRQGGGETQYF NA NA TRBJ2-5 TRBV19
CASSPGPFYEQYF NA NA TRBJ2-7 TRBV7-8
CSVEDPDGNSYEQYF NA NA TRBJ2-7 TRBV29-1
CASGAPFEQFF NA NA TRBJ2-1 TRBV12-5
CASSVKEGQYF NA NA TRBJ2-7 TRBV25-1
CASGPLGNEQFF few NA TRBJ2-1 TRBV6-5
CASSFVAGGSYEQYF NA TRBD2 TRBJ2-7 TRBV27
CASKGANTEAFF NA TRBD1 TRBJ1-1 TRBV19
CAWSPGSYEQYF once NA TRBJ2-7 TRBV30
CASSPWTGAGELFF NA TRBD1 TRBJ2-2 TRBV5-5
CASSETGVDTQYF NA NA TRBJ2-3 TRBV6-4
CAWSLTGDTEAFF NA TRBD1 TRBJ1-1 TRBV30
CASSPLAGNLNEQFF NA TRBD2 TRBJ2-1 TRBV6-1
CASSFSGGTQETQYF NA NA TRBJ2-5 TRBV27
CASSNRWGAPGEAFF NA NA TRBJ1-1 TRBV28